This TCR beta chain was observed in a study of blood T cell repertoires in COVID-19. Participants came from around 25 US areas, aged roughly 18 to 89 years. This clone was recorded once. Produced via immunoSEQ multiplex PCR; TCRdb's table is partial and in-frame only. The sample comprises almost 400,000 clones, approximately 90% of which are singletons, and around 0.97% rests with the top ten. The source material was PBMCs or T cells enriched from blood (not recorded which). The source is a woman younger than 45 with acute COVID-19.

The CDR3 bases are TGTGCCAGCAGCTTAGGGAGGACAGGGGGCGACTCCTACGAGCAGTACTTC. Amino acid sequence: CASSLGRTGGDSYEQYF. The chain combines TRBV7-9 with TRBJ2-7, with 11 bases that match TRBD1. This CDR3 comprises 17 residues. Germline V gives CDR1 SEHNR, CDR2 FQNEAQ (reference sequence). Trimming cost V 1 base and J 0 bases; bases outside gene matches: 5.